These T cell receptor beta chains were read from a single sample in a study of T-cell reconstitution after alpha-beta-depleted transplantation in children. TCRdb reanalysed the PCR reads using MiXCR and keeps one entry per CDR3 protein. The repertoire consists of around 500,000 distinct CDR3 sequences, with roughly an eighth occurring once and the leading ten covering 5% to 6%. The source was PBMCs from the stem cell graft donor, collected from the stem cell graft. The receptors shown here come from a human donor who donated a stem cell graft to a child with combined immunodeficiency. CDR3s include the opening cysteine and the closing phenylalanine or tryptophan. The order of the fields is D gene, V gene, J gene, clone size, CDR3 DNA, CDR3 protein. The D gene is left open where the match is weak. The size entry is marked missing in some rows and otherwise reads once, few, many or a size class.

D gene: TRBD2; V gene: TRBV10-3; J gene: TRBJ2-5; clone size: few; CDR3 DNA: TGTGCCATCAGTGCCCCATCTAGCGGGAGTCCGGAGACCCAGTACTTC; CDR3 protein: CAISAPSSGSPETQYF
D gene: NA; V gene: TRBV4-2; J gene: TRBJ1-4; clone size: NA; CDR3 DNA: TGTGCCAGCAGCCACCAGCTCAATAATGAAAAACTGTTTTTT; CDR3 protein: CASSHQLNNEKLFF
D gene: TRBD2; V gene: TRBV6-2/TRBV6-3; J gene: TRBJ2-1; clone size: many; CDR3 DNA: TGTGCCAGCAGTTACCGGGAGGTTAATGAGCAGTTCTTC; CDR3 protein: CASSYREVNEQFF
D gene: TRBD2; V gene: TRBV5-1; J gene: TRBJ2-1; clone size: many; CDR3 DNA: TGCGCCAGCAGAACGGGAGGCAATGAGCAGTTCTTC; CDR3 protein: CASRTGGNEQFF
D gene: NA; V gene: TRBV9; J gene: TRBJ2-1; clone size: many; CDR3 DNA: TGTGCCAGCAGCGTAGACGACAATGAGCAGTTCTTC; CDR3 protein: CASSVDDNEQFF
D gene: NA; V gene: TRBV27; J gene: TRBJ2-1; clone size: NA; CDR3 DNA: TGTGCCAGCAGTAAATTCAATGAGCAGTTCTTC; CDR3 protein: CASSKFNEQFF
D gene: TRBD1; V gene: TRBV11-3; J gene: TRBJ2-2; clone size: NA; CDR3 DNA: TGTGCCAGCAGCTCCTCCGGACAGGGGCAATGGGAGCTGTTTTTT; CDR3 protein: CASSSSGQGQWELFF
D gene: NA; V gene: TRBV25-1; J gene: TRBJ2-7; clone size: NA; CDR3 DNA: TGTGCCAGCAGTGGTTGGGGTAAGGGCTACGAGCAGTACTTC; CDR3 protein: CASSGWGKGYEQYF
D gene: NA; V gene: TRBV5-1; J gene: TRBJ1-2; clone size: many; CDR3 DNA: TGCGCCAGCAGCTCGGGTTGGGGGTTCGACTATGGCTACACCTTC; CDR3 protein: CASSSGWGFDYGYTF
D gene: NA; V gene: TRBV4-3; J gene: TRBJ2-1; clone size: few; CDR3 DNA: TGCGCCAGCAGCCAAGGGGCGTGGGAGACCTCCTACAATGAGCAGTTCTTC; CDR3 protein: CASSQGAWETSYNEQFF
D gene: NA; V gene: TRBV5-5; J gene: TRBJ2-7; clone size: NA; CDR3 DNA: TGTGCCAGCAGCTTGCCTGGGGGAGTCTACGAGCAGTACTTC; CDR3 protein: CASSLPGGVYEQYF
D gene: NA; V gene: TRBV27; J gene: TRBJ2-7; clone size: few; CDR3 DNA: TGTGCCAGTACTAGAGGGGGCAGGGGGAGGTTCGACGAGCAGTACTTC; CDR3 protein: CASTRGGRGRFDEQYF
D gene: NA; V gene: TRBV5-1; J gene: TRBJ2-1; clone size: many; CDR3 DNA: TGCGCCAGCAGCTTGGAACGGCGAAATGAGCAGTTCTTC; CDR3 protein: CASSLERRNEQFF
D gene: TRBD1; V gene: TRBV12-3/TRBV12-4; J gene: TRBJ1-2; clone size: few; CDR3 DNA: TGTGCCAGCAGTGAGTCGGGACAGGGGGTCGGCTACACCTTC; CDR3 protein: CASSESGQGVGYTF
D gene: NA; V gene: TRBV5-1; J gene: TRBJ2-3; clone size: few; CDR3 DNA: TGCGCCAGCAGCTCGGAGTCTGATACGCAGTATTTT; CDR3 protein: CASSSESDTQYF
D gene: NA; V gene: TRBV12-3/TRBV12-4; J gene: TRBJ2-7; clone size: many; CDR3 DNA: TGTGCCAGCAGTGACGGACTTCGCTACGAGCAGTACTTC; CDR3 protein: CASSDGLRYEQYF
D gene: NA; V gene: TRBV18; J gene: TRBJ2-1; clone size: many; CDR3 DNA: TGTGCCAGCTTCTCCGACGGGACACCGTACAATGAGCAGTTCTTC; CDR3 protein: CASFSDGTPYNEQFF
D gene: NA; V gene: TRBV7-9; J gene: TRBJ1-1; clone size: NA; CDR3 DNA: TGTGCCAGCAGCCGCGGATACGGAACAAGGGCTTTCTTT; CDR3 protein: CASSRGYGTRAFF